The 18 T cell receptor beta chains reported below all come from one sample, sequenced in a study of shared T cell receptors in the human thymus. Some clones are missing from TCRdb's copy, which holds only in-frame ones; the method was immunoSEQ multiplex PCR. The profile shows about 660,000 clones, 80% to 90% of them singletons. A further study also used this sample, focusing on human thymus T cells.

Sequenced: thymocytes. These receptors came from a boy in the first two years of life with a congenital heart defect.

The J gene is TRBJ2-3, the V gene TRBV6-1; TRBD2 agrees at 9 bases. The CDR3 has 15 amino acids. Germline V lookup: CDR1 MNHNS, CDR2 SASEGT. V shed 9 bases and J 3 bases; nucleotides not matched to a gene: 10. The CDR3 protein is CASSIAGAETDTQYF. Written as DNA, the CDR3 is TGTGCCAGTTCTATAGCGGGAGCGGAGACAGATACGCAGTATTTT.

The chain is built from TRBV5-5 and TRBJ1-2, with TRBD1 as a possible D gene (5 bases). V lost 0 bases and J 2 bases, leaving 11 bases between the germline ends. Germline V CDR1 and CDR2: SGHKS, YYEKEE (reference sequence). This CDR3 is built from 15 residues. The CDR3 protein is CASSLAGGYNYGYTF. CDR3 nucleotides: TGTGCCAGCAGCTTGGCCGGGGGGTACAACTATGGCTACACCTTC.

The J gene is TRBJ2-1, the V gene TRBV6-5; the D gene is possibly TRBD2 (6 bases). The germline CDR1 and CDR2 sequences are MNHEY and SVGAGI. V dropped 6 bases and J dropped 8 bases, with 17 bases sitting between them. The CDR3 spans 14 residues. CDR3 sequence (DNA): TGTGCCAGCAGATTGGGTGGGTGGGGGGATGAGCAGTTCTTC. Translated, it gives CASRLGGWGDEQFF.

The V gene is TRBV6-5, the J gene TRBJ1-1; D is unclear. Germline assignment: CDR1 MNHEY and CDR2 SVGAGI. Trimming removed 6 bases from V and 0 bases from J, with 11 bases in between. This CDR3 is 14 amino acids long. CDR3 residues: CASSHGVLNTEAFF. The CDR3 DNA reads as TGTGCCAGCAGCCACGGGGTCCTGAACACTGAAGCTTTCTTT.

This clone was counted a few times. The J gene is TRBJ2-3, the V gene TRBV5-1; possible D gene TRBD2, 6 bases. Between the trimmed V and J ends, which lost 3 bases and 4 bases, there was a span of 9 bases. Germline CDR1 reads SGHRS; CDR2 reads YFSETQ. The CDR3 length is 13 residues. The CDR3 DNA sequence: TGCGCCAGCAGCTCGGGACTCCCAGATACGCAGTATTTT. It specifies CASSSGLPDTQYF.

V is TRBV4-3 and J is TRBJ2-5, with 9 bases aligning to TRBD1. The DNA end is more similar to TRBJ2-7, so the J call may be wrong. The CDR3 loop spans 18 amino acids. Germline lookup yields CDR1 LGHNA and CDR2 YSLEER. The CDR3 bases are TGCGCCAGCAGCCCGCGTTCTTGTGTAGGACAGGGGACCTACGAGCAGTACTTC. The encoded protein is CASSPRSCVGQGTYEQYF.

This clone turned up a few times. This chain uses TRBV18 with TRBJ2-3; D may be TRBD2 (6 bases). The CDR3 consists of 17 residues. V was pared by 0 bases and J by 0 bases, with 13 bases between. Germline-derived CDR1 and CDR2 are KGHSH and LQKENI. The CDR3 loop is CASSPPGLAHSTDTQYF. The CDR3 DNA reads TGTGCCAGCTCACCACCGGGTCTAGCGCATAGCACAGATACGCAGTATTTT.

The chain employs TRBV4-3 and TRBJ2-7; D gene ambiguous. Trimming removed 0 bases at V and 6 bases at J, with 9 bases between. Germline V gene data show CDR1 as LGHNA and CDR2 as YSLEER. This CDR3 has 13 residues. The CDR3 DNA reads TGCGCCAGCAGCCAAGAAGAACCCAGCGAGCAGTACTTC. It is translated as CASSQEEPSEQYF.

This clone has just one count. CDR3 sequence (DNA): TGCGCCAGCAGCCTAAATTCGGGGTGGTGTGTTGACGAGCAGTACTTC. It translates to CASSLNSGWCVDEQYF. V gene TRBV5-1 combines with J gene TRBJ2-7; D is possibly TRBD2 (5 bases). The V gene's germline CDR1 is SGHRS and CDR2 YFSETQ. V gave up 4 bases and J gave up 5 bases, with 22 bases separating them. CDR3 length equals 16 residues.

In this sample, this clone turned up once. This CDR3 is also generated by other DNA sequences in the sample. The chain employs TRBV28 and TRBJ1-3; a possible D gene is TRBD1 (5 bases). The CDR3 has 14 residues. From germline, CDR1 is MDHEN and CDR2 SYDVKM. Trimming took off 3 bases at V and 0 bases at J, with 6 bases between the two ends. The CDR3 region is CASSLGGSGNTIYF. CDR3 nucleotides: TGTGCCAGCAGTTTGGGGGGCTCTGGAAACACCATATATTTT.

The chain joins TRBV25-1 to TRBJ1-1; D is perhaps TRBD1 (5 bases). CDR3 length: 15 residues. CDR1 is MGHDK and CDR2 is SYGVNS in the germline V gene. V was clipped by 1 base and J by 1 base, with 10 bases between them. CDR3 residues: CASSELNRSNTEAFF. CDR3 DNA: TGTGCCAGCAGTGAATTGAACAGGTCGAACACTGAAGCTTTCTTT.

The CDR3 here is CASSYGTSSDNEQFF. The CDR3 DNA follows: TGTGCCAGCAGTTATGGGACTAGCTCGGACAATGAGCAGTTCTTC. The chain carries TRBV6-6 and TRBJ2-1, with 9 positions matching TRBD2. There are 15 residues in the CDR3. The junction had 5 bases not matched to a gene; V was cut back by 3 bases and J by 5 bases. From germline, CDR1 is MNHNY and CDR2 SVGAGI (reference sequence).

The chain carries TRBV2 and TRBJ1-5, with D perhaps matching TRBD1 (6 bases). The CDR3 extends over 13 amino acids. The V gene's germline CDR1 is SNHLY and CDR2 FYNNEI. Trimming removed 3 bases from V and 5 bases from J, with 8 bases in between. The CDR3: CASSEGAHQPQHF. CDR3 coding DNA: TGTGCCAGCAGTGAGGGGGCCCATCAGCCCCAGCATTTT. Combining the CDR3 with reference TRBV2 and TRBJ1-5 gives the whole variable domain EPEVTQTPSHQVTQMGQEVILRCVPISNHLYFYWYRQILGQKVEFLVSFYNNEISEKSEIFDDQFSVERPDGSNFTLKIRSTKLEDSAMYFCASSEGAHQPQHFGDGTRLSIL.

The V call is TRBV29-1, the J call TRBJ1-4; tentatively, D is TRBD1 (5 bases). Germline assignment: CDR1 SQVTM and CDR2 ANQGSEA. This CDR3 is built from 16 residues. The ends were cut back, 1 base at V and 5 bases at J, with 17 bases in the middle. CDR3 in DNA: TGCAGCGTTGAAGCCTGGGGGGAGGGGAGCAATGAAAAACTGTTTTTT. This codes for CSVEAWGEGSNEKLFF.

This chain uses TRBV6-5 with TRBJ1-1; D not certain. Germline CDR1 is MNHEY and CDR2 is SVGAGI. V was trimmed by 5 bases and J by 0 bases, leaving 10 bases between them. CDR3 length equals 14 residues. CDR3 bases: TGTGCCAGCAGTCCTCAGAAACTGAACACTGAAGCTTTCTTT. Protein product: CASSPQKLNTEAFF.

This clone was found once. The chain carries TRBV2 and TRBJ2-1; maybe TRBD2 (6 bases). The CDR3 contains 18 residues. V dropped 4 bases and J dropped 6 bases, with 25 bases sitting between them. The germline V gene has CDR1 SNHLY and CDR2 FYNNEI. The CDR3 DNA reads TGTGCCAGCAGTGGCCCTGACCCCGGCAGGGCGGGGTTCAATGAGCAGTTCTTC. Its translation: CASSGPDPGRAGFNEQFF.

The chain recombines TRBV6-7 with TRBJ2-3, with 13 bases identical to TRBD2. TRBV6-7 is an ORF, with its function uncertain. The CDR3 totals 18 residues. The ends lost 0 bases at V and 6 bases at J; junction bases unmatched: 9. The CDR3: CASSYSSRTSGSSDTQYF. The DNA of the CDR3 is TGTGCCAGCAGTTACTCCTCTCGGACTAGCGGGAGCTCGGATACGCAGTATTTT.

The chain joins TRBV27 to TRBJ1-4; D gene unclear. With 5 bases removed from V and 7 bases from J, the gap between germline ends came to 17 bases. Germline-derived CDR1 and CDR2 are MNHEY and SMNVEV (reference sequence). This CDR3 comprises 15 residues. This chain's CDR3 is CASSPRGERTEKLFF. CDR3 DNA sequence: TGTGCCAGCAGTCCCCGCGGGGAACGGACTGAAAAACTGTTTTTT.